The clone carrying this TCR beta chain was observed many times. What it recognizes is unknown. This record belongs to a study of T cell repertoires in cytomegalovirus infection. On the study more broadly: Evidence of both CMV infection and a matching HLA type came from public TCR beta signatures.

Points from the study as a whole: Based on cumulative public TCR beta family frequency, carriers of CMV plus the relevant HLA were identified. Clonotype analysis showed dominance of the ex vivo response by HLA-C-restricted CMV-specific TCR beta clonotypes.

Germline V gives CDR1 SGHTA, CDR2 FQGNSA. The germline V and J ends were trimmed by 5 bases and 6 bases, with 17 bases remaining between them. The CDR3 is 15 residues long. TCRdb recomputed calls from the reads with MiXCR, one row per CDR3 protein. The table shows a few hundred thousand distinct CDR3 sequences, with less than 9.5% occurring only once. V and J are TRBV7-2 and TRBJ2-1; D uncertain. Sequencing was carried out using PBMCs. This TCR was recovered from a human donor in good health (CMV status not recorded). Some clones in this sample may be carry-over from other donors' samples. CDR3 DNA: TGTGCCAGCAGCACGCCTCCTGGGTTTGCCAATGAGCAGTTCTTC. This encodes CASSTPPGFANEQFF. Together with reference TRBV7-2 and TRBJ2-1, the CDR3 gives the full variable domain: GAGVSQSPSNKVTEKGKDVELRCDPISGHTALYWYRQSLGQGLEFLIYFQGNSAPDKSGLPSDRFSAERTGGSVSTLTIQRTQQEDSAVYLCASSTPPGFANEQFFGPGTRLTVL.